Shown below are 5 T cell receptor beta chains from a single sample sequenced in a study of shared clonotypes between healthy human individuals. TCRdb's table, derived via immunoSEQ multiplex PCR, lists solely in-frame clones and lacks some. The table has some 2.4 million clones, 80% to 95% seen once; the top ten hold roughly 0.39%. Source material: naive CD4+ T cells from PBMCs. Documented subset: CD45RA+ positively selected. All receptors come from a man aged 18 to 30 in good health. Some clones in this sample may be carry-over from other donors' samples.

On this clone: The sample contains more than one DNA sequence encoding this CDR3. V usage is TRBV28 and J usage is TRBJ2-3; possibly TRBD1 or TRBD2 for D (7 bases each). Trimming left V 8 bases short and J 3 bases short, with 12 bases between. Germline V lookup: CDR1 MDHEN, CDR2 SYDVKM. The CDR3 covers 13 residues. The CDR3 DNA reads TGTGCCAGCGCCAGGGGGGGAACAGATACGCAGTATTTT. It yields the protein CASARGGTDTQYF.

The rearrangement joins TRBV25-1 to TRBJ2-2; no reliable D call. Trimming took 6 bases from V and 1 from J, leaving 12 bases between them. This CDR3 contains 15 residues. CDR1 MGHDK and CDR2 SYGVNS come from the germline V gene. The CDR3: CASREGVLNTGELFF. The CDR3 DNA reads as TGTGCCAGCAGGGAAGGTGTACTGAACACCGGGGAGCTGTTTTTT.

This clone was detected once. This rearrangement joins TRBV2 to TRBJ1-5; D uncertain. Germline V CDR1 and CDR2: SNHLY, FYNNEI. V gave up 1 base and J gave up 6 bases, with 13 bases separating them. The CDR3 sequence is 15 residues long. CDR3 sequence reads: CASSEGSRYSQPQHF. Here the CDR3 DNA reads TGTGCCAGCAGTGAAGGGTCGAGATATAGTCAGCCCCAGCATTTT.

This clone has just one count. This chain links TRBV6-5 with TRBJ2-7, with D uncertain. Germline V gene lookup returns CDR1 MNHEY and CDR2 SVGAGI. Between the trimmed V and J ends, which lost 4 bases and 5 bases, there was a span of 12 bases. This CDR3 spans 13 amino acids. This chain's CDR3 is CASSLPGINEQYF. CDR3 coding DNA: TGTGCCAGCAGTTTACCAGGAATCAACGAGCAGTACTTC.

The V call is TRBV7-9, the J call TRBJ2-7; 9 positions match TRBD1. CDR3 length: 15 residues. From germline, CDR1 is SEHNR and CDR2 FQNEAQ (reference sequence). V was clipped by 3 bases and J by 3 bases; unmatched bases: 6. Here the CDR3 reads CASSFGTGPLYEQYF. For the CDR3, the DNA is TGTGCCAGCAGCTTCGGGACAGGGCCTCTCTACGAGCAGTACTTC.